A selection of T cell receptor beta chains follows, all from one sample in a study of cytomegalovirus exposure and HLA in healthy donors. Assay used: immunoSEQ multiplex PCR; TCRdb lists only in-frame clones, some missing. The repertoire holds under 200,000 clones, 75% to 80% seen once, with 12% to 15% in the top ten. Sequenced: PBMCs. Receptor source: a woman under 40 in good health and CMV-seropositive. Both conserved end residues are part of each CDR3. D genes are given only for firm matches. Expanded clones get a size class; other rows say once, few or many, or leave the size out.

CDR3 protein,J gene,clone size,D gene,V gene
CASSQTGKGYEQYF,TRBJ2-7,once,TRBD1,TRBV4-1
CASSPQGGTDTQYF,TRBJ2-3,-,TRBD1,TRBV5-1
CANNLAGVLFYEQYF,TRBJ2-7,-,TRBD2,TRBV5-1
CASAGTAHTDTQYF,TRBJ2-3,-,TRBD1,TRBV2
CASSIRGSPLHF,TRBJ1-6,once,-,TRBV19
CASGDSFNYGYTF,TRBJ1-2,-,TRBD1,TRBV28
CASSPGQAISYEQYF,TRBJ2-7,-,TRBD1,TRBV5-4
CAISDSTQFSYEQYF,TRBJ2-7,-,-,TRBV10-3
CASTYGVEQFF,TRBJ2-1,-,-,TRBV6-6
CATSEVVEQFF,TRBJ2-1,-,-,TRBV2
CASSVDQGTGKFGYTF,TRBJ1-2,-,TRBD1,TRBV9
CASREGRASTYEQYF,TRBJ2-7,-,TRBD2,TRBV27
CASSFFRSQETQYF,TRBJ2-5,once,-,TRBV5-1
CASSLGASPNEQFF,TRBJ2-1,-,-,TRBV5-1
CASSFTGTSGEQYF,TRBJ2-7,-,TRBD2,TRBV19
CASRRQLNTGELFF,TRBJ2-2,once,-,TRBV27
CATSRQTGGRQYF,TRBJ2-7,-,TRBD1,TRBV15
CASSYSGSGEQYF,-,-,TRBD2,TRBV6-5
CASSIWGPGRENIQYF,TRBJ2-4,-,-,TRBV19
CASSPSQVANYGYTF,TRBJ1-2,-,-,TRBV28
CRYGGTEAFF,TRBJ1-1,-,-,TRBV30
CASSIWTSGHQETQYF,TRBJ2-5,-,TRBD2,TRBV19
CASSPGLPYEQYF,TRBJ2-7,once,-,TRBV19
CASSEYGGTRIQETQYF,TRBJ2-5,-,-,TRBV6-1
CASSSGQSYEQYF,TRBJ2-7,-,TRBD1,TRBV5-6
CASSTGLAGVSNEQFF,TRBJ2-1,-,TRBD2,TRBV5-6
CASSLGSYTVQETQYF,TRBJ2-5,-,-,TRBV11-2
CASSSGRGSTQYF,TRBJ2-3,-,TRBD2,TRBV7-7
CASTRTGTGTYEQYF,TRBJ2-7,-,TRBD1,TRBV11-2
CACHGDRKNTEAFF,TRBJ1-1,-,TRBD1,TRBV30
CASSLTEVGEKLFF,TRBJ1-4,-,-,TRBV19
CASTAELTSVEQYF,TRBJ2-7,once,TRBD2,TRBV10-2
CASIRTANYGYTF,TRBJ1-2,-,-,TRBV28
CASSSLAVMRELFF,TRBJ2-2,once,-,TRBV7-8
CASSLGSLSEEQFF,TRBJ2-1,once,-,TRBV7-2
CASSFTGTGTEAFF,TRBJ1-1,-,TRBD1,TRBV5-1
CASSQDTGMSTDTQYF,TRBJ2-3,-,-,TRBV4-3
CASSPSSVPDTQYF,TRBJ2-3,-,-,TRBV28
CASSPEGGTPGEKLFF,TRBJ1-4,few,-,TRBV9
CASPQGREGTGELFF,TRBJ2-2,-,-,TRBV6-1
CASSSTGSADTQYF,TRBJ2-3,-,-,TRBV28
CASSLDRGYEKLFF,TRBJ1-4,-,TRBD1,TRBV5-8
CASSELASLTDTQYF,TRBJ2-3,-,-,TRBV2
CASSLVGGGSSYEQYF,TRBJ2-7,-,-,TRBV7-8
CASSPLSSGSFVYYNEQFF,TRBJ2-1,few,TRBD2,TRBV5-1
CASRIQSSYNEQFF,TRBJ2-1,few,-,TRBV13
CASSQDPGYDGYTF,TRBJ1-2,-,-,TRBV4-3
CASSSIPPWPEAFF,TRBJ1-1,-,-,TRBV28
CATSRDPSYEQYF,TRBJ2-7,-,-,TRBV15
CASTRDRGSDTQYF,TRBJ2-3,-,TRBD1,TRBV2
CASSDRPGDGTDTQYF,TRBJ2-3,-,-,TRBV6-1
CASSVGQARRDGYTF,TRBJ1-2,-,TRBD1,TRBV5-1
CASSTLAGGPYEQFF,TRBJ2-1,-,TRBD2,TRBV5-8
CASSGQGRPLHF,TRBJ1-6,few,TRBD1,TRBV10-1